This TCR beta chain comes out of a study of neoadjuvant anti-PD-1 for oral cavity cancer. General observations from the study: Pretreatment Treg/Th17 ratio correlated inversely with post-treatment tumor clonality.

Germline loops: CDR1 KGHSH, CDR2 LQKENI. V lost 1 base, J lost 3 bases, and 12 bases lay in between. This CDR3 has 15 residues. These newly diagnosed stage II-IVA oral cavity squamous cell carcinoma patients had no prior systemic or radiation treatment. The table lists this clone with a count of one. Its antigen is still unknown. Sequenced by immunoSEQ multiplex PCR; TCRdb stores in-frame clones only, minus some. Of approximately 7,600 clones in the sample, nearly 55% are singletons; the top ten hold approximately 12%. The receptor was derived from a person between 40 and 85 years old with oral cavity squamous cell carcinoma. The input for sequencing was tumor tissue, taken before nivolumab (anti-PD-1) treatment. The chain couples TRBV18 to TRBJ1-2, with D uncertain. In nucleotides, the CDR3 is TGTGCCAGCTCACCACAGGAGGGCCTGGACTATGGCTACACCTTC. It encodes CASSPQEGLDYGYTF.